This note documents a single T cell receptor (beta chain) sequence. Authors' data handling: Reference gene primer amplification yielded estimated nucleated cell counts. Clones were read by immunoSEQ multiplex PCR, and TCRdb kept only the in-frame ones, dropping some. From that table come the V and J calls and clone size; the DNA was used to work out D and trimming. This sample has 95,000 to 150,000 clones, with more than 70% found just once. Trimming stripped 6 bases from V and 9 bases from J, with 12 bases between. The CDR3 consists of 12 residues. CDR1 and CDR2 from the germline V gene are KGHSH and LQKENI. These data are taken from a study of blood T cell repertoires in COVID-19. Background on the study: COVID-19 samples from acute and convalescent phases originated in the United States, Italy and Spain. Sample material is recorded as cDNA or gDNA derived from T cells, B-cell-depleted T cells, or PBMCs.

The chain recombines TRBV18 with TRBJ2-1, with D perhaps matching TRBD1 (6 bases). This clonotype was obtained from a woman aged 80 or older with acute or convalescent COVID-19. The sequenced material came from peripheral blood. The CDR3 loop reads CASSDSNFEQFF. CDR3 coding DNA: TGTGCCAGCTCGGACAGCAACTTTGAGCAGTTCTTC.